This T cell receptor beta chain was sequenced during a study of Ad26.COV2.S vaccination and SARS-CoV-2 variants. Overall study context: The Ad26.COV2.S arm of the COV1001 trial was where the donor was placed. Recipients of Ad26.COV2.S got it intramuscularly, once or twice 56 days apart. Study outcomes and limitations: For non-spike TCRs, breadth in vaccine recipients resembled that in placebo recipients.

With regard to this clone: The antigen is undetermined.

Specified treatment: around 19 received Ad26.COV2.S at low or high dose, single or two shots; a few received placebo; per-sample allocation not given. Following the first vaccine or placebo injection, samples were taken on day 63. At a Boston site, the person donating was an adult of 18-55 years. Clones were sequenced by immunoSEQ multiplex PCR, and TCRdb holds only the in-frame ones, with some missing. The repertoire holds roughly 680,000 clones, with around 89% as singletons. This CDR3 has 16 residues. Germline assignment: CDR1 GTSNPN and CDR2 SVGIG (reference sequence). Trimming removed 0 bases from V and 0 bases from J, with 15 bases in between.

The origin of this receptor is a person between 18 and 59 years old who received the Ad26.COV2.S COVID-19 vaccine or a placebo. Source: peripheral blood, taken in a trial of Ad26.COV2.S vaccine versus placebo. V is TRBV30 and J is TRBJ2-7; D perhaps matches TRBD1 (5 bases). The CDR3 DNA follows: TGTGCCTGGAGTGTAACAGGTCTTAGTAGCTCCTACGAGCAGTACTTC. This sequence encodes CAWSVTGLSSSYEQYF.